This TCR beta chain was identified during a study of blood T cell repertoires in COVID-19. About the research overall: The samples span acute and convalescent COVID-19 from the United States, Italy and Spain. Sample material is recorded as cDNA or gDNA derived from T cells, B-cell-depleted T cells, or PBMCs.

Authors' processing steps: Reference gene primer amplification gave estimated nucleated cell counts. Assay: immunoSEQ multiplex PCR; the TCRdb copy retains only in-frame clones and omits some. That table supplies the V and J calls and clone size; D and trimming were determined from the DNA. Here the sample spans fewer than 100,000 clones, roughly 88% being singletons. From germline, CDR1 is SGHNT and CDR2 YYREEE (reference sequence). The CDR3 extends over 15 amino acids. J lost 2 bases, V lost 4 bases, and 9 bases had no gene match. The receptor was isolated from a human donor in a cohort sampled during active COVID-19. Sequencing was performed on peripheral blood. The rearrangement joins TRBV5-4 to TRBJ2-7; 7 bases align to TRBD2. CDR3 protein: CASSHRVRGAYEQYF. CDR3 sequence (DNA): TGTGCCAGCAGCCACCGCGTACGGGGGGCCTACGAGCAGTACTTC.